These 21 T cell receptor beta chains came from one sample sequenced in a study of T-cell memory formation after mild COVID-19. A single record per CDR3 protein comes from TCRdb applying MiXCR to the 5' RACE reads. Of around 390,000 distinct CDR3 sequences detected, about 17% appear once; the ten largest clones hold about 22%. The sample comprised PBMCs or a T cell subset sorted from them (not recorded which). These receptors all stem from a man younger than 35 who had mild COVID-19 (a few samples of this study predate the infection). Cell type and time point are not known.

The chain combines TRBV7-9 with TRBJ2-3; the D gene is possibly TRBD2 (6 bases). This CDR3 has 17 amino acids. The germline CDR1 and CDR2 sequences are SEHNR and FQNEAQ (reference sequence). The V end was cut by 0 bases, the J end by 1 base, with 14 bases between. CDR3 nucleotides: TGTGCCAGCAGCTTAGCGGAGGGCAGCCCGGGCACAGATACGCAGTATTTT. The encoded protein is CASSLAEGSPGTDTQYF.

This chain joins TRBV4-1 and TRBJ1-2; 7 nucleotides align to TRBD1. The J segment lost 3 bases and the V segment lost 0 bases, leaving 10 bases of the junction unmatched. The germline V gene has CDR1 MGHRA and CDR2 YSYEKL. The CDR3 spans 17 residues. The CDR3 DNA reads TGCGCCAGCAGCCAAGATTTGAGAGGGGGCGACGACTATGGCTACACCTTC. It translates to CASSQDLRGGDDYGYTF.

The CDR3 nucleotides read TGTGCCAGCAGCGTTGTTGGGGCCCAAGAGACCCAGTACTTC. Its protein product is CASSVVGAQETQYF. The chain links TRBV7-7 to TRBJ2-5; a possible D gene is TRBD1 (5 bases). The CDR3 runs 14 residues. Germline V gene lookup returns CDR1 SSHAT and CDR2 FNYEAQ (reference sequence). Between the trimmed V and J ends, which lost 5 bases and 1 base, there was a span of 11 bases.

The CDR3 nucleotides read TGTGCCAGCACCGGTTGGACTAGCGGGCTCACCGGGGAGCTGTTTTTT. This translates into CASTGWTSGLTGELFF. The chain carries TRBV21-1 and TRBJ2-2; the D call in the table, TRBD2, was not verified against the DNA. TRBV21-1 is classified as a pseudogene. The CDR3 loop spans 16 amino acids.

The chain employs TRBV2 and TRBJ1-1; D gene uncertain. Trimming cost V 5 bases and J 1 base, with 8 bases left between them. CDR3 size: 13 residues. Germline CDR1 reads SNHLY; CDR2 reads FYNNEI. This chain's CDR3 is CASSTDSNTEAFF. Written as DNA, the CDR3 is TGTGCCAGCAGTACGGACTCGAACACTGAAGCTTTCTTT.

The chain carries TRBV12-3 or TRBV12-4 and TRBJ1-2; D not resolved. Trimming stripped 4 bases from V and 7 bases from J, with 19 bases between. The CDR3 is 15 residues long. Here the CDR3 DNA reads TGTGCCAGCAGTTCACCCACCCTTGGTCAATTTGGCTACACCTTC. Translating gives CASSSPTLGQFGYTF.

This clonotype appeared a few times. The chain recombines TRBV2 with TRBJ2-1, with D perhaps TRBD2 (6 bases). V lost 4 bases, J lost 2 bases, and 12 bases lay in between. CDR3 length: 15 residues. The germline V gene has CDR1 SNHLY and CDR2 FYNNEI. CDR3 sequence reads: CASSGSRGAYNEQFF. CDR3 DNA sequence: TGTGCCAGCAGTGGCAGTCGCGGGGCCTACAATGAGCAGTTCTTC.

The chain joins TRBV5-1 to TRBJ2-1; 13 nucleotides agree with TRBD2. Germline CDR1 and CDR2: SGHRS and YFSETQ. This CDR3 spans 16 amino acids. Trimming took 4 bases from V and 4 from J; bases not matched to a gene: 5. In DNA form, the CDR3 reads TGCGCCAGCAGCCCCGGGACTAGCGGGGTATACAATGAGCAGTTCTTC. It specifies CASSPGTSGVYNEQFF.

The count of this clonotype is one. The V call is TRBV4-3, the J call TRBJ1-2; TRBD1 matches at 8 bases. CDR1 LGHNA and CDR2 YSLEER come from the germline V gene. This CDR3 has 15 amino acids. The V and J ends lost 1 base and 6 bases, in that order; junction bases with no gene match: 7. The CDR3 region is CASSQGLTGGDGYTF. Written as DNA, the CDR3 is TGCGCCAGCAGCCAAGGCTTAACAGGGGGGGATGGCTACACCTTC.

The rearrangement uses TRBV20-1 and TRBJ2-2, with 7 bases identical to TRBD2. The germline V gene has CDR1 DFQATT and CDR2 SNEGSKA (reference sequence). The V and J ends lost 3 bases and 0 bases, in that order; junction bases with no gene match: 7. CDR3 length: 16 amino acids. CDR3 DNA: TGCAGTGCTAGGTCACCCGGGACTACGAACACCGGGGAGCTGTTTTTT. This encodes CSARSPGTTNTGELFF.

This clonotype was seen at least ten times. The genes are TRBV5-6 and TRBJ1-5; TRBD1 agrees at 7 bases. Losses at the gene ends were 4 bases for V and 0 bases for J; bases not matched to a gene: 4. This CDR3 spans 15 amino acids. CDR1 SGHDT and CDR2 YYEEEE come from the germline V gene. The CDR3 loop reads CASSMGQISNQPQHF. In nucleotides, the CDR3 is TGTGCCAGCAGCATGGGACAGATTAGCAATCAGCCCCAGCATTTT.

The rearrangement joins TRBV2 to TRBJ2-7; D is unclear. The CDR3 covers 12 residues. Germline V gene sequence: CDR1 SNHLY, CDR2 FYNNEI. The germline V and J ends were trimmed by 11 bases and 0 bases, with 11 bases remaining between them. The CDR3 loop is CAVQDGSYEQYV. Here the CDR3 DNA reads TGTGCCGTTCAGGACGGCTCCTACGAGCAGTACGTC.

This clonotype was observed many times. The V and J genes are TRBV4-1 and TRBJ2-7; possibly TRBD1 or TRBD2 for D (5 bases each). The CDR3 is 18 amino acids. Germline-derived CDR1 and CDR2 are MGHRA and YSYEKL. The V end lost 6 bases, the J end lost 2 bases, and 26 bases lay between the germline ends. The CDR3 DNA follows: TGCGCCAGCAGTCTACACTTTCGAGCAGGGAGAGTAACCTACGAGCAGTACGTC. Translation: CASSLHFRAGRVTYEQYV.

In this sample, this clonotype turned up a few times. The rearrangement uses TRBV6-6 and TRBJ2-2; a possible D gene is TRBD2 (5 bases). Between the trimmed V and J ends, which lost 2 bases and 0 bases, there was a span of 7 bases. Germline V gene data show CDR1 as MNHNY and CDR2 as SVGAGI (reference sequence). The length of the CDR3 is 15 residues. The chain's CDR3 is CASSYRGTNTGELFF. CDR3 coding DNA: TGTGCCAGCAGTTACCGAGGGACGAACACCGGGGAGCTGTTTTTT.

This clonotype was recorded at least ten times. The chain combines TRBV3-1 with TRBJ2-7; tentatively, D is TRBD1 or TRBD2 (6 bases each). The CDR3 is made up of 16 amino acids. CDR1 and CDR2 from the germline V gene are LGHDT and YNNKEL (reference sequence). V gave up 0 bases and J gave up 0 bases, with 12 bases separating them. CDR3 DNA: TGTGCCAGCAGCCAAGATGAAGGGGGGTGCTCCTACGAGCAGTACGTC. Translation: CASSQDEGGCSYEQYV.

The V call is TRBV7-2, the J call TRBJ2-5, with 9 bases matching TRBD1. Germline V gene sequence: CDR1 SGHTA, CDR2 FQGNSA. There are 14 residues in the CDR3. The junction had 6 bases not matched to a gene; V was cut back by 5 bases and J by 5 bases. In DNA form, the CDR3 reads TGTGCCAGCAGCGAACAGGGGGCAGAGGAGACCCAGTACTTC. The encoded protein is CASSEQGAEETQYF.

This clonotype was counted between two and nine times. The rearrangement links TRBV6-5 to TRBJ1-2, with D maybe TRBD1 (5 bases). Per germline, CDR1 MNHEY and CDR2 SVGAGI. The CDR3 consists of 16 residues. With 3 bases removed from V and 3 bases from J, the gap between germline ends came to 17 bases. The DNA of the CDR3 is TGTGCCAGCAGTTATGCGAAGCCTCTAGGGGACTATGGCTACACCTTC. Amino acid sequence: CASSYAKPLGDYGYTF.

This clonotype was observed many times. The CDR3: CASSQQGSGANVLTF. In DNA form, the CDR3 reads TGCGCCAGCAGCCAACAGGGCTCTGGGGCCAACGTCCTGACTTTC. The V gene is TRBV4-3, the J gene TRBJ2-6, with a tentative D call TRBD1 (5 bases). The CDR3 consists of 15 residues. The germline V gene encodes CDR1 LGHNA and CDR2 YSLEER. With 2 bases removed from V and 0 bases from J, the gap between germline ends came to 5 bases.

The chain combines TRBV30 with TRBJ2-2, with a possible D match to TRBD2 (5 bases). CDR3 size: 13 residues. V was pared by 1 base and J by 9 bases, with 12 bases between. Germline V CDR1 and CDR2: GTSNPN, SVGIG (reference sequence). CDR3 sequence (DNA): TGTGCCTGGAGTGGCCGGGGAATCCGGGAGCTGTTTTTT. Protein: CAWSGRGIRELFF.

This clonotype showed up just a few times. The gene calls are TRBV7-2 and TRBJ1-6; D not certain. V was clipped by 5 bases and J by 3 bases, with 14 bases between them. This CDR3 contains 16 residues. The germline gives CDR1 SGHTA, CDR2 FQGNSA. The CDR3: CASSGKGVNYNSPLHF. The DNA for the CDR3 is TGTGCCAGCAGCGGGAAAGGCGTGAACTATAATTCACCCCTCCACTTT.

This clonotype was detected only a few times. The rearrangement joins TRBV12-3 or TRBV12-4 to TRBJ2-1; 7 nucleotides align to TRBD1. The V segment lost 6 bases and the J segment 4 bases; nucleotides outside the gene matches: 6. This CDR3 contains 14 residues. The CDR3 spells CASSKGTEYNEQFF. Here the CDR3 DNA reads TGTGCCAGCAGCAAGGGGACAGAGTACAATGAGCAGTTCTTC.